This TCR beta chain derives from a study of cytomegalovirus exposure and HLA in healthy donors. Vbeta (60) and Jbeta (13) primers were used in the PCR. Assay used: immunoSEQ multiplex PCR; TCRdb lists only in-frame clones, some missing. This sample has more than 150,000 clones, with approximately 83% found just once. Regarding this clone: Its target is not known.

Study-wide results and limits: Productive rates of about 90% or about 30% were seen for most TCR beta V segments in an earlier analysis. According to reports, the classifier identified cytomegalovirus status with high specificity and sensitivity.

Germline lookup yields CDR1 SGHKS and CDR2 YYEKEE (reference sequence). The CDR3 has 12 residues. Trimming cost V 1 base and J 8 bases; bases outside gene matches: 2. Sequenced sample: PBMCs. V gene TRBV5-5 combines with J gene TRBJ1-1, with 7 bases matching TRBD1. The clonotype comes from a man aged 18 to 30 in good health and CMV-seropositive. The chain's CDR3 is CASSLTGAEAFF. DNA of the CDR3: TGTGCCAGCAGCTTGACAGGGGCGGAAGCTTTCTTT. The variable domain in full, with the rest retrieved from reference TRBV5-5 and TRBJ1-1, is DAGVTQSPTHLIKTRGQQVTLRCSPISGHKSVSWYQQVLGQGPQFIFQYYEKEERGRGNFPDRFSARQFPNYSSELNVNALLLGDSALYLCASSLTGAEAFFGQGTRLTVV.